The present entry profiles one TCR beta chain with its context. Its antigen is unknown. The data were taken from a study of T cells in localized non-small cell lung cancer. Study-level findings and limits: Tumor samples were not multi-region, leaving intratumor heterogeneity unexcluded.

From germline, CDR1 is MGHDK and CDR2 SYGVNS. V lost 5 bases and J 1 base, leaving 11 bases between the germline ends. This CDR3 has 14 residues. The method was immunoSEQ multiplex PCR; TCRdb's version includes in-frame clones alone and lacks a portion of them. The repertoire holds some 3,000 clones, approximately 19% seen once, with roughly 9% in the top ten. V usage is TRBV25-1 and J usage is TRBJ1-1, with D unresolved. Here the sequenced sample was lung tumor tissue, taken before any cancer treatment. The sequence was collected from a woman aged 35 to 69 with stage III squamous cell lung carcinoma. The CDR3 is CASSRSAANTEAFF. In nucleotides, the CDR3 is TGTGCCAGCAGTCGTTCGGCGGCGAACACTGAAGCTTTCTTT.